This T cell receptor beta chain originates from a study of T-cell reconstitution after alpha-beta-depleted transplantation in children. V was pared by 4 bases and J by 7 bases, with 14 bases of the junction left unmatched. This CDR3 is built from 16 residues. Germline-derived CDR1 and CDR2 are SGHDN and FVKESK. TCRbeta library construction was performed incorporating unique molecular identifiers. One entry per CDR3 protein results from TCRdb running MiXCR on the PCR reads. The repertoire has some 550,000 distinct CDR3 sequences, 15% to 20% of them found once; the top ten carry over 3%. This clonotype was detected a few times.

The chain links TRBV14 to TRBJ2-7; 9 bases agree with TRBD2. The sequence was obtained from a human donor who donated a stem cell graft to a child with acute lymphoblastic leukemia. The sample in question was PBMCs from the stem cell graft donor, obtained from the stem cell graft. The CDR3, as DNA: TGTGCCAGCAGCCTAACTGGACTAGCGCCATACGGAGAGCAGTACTTC. Translating it yields CASSLTGLAPYGEQYF.